These 26 T cell receptor beta chains came from one sample sequenced in a study of T-cell reconstitution after alpha-beta-depleted transplantation in children. Unique molecular identifiers were incorporated during preparation of the TCRbeta library. TCRdb fed the PCR reads into MiXCR, producing one record per CDR3 protein. The sample yields around 300,000 distinct CDR3 sequences, 20% to 30% seen once. Sequenced here: PBMCs, mostly from graft donor cells, sampled 180 days after TCRalphabeta/CD19-depleted stem cell transplant. These receptors were collected from a male patient between 10 and 17 years old who had a stem cell transplant for acute lymphoblastic leukemia, so the T cells may come from the graft donor.

The chain has TRBV4-1 and TRBJ2-4; D possibly corresponds to TRBD2 (6 bases). This CDR3 contains 17 residues. Trimming left V 4 bases short and J 2 bases short, with 18 bases between. CDR1 and CDR2 (germline): MGHRA, YSYEKL. The CDR3 region is CASSPLGLADTKNIQYF. In nucleotides, the CDR3 is TGCGCCAGCAGCCCCCTCGGGTTAGCGGATACCAAAAACATTCAGTACTTC.

This clonotype was recorded many times. CDR3 coding DNA: TGTGCCAGCTCATACAGGGGACACAAAAACATTCAGTACTTC. Translating it yields CASSYRGHKNIQYF. The V call is TRBV18, the J call TRBJ2-4; 7 positions match TRBD1. V lost 5 bases, J lost 3 bases, and 4 bases stayed unmatched. The CDR3 has 14 amino acids. Germline CDR1 is KGHSH and CDR2 is LQKENI.

A few counts support this clonotype. The rearrangement links TRBV12-3 or TRBV12-4 to TRBJ2-3, with D perhaps matching TRBD1 or TRBD2 (5 bases each). V lost 4 bases, J lost 5 bases, and 13 bases lay in between. The CDR3 is made up of 14 amino acids. The CDR3 DNA follows: TGTGCCAGCAGTTATCCGGGGCCGGGAGATACGCAGTATTTT. This gives the protein CASSYPGPGDTQYF.

Worth noting for this clonotype: An end of the junction differs from the germline gene, which may be a read error. This chain links TRBV5-1 with TRBJ2-1, with D maybe TRBD1 (7 bases). CDR1 and CDR2 (germline): SGHRS, YFSETQ. CDR3 length: 17 residues. The CDR3 DNA reads as TGCGCCAGCAGCCCAGTAGGGGGCGCGGGGTCCCTCAATGGGCAGTTCTTC. Translated, it gives CASSPVGGAGSLNGQFF.

This clonotype was observed a handful of times. The rearrangement joins TRBV15 to TRBJ1-5; TRBD1 agrees at 9 bases. The CDR3 is made up of 17 amino acids. Germline lookup yields CDR1 LNHNV and CDR2 YYDKDF (reference sequence). The J segment lost 4 bases and the V segment lost 1 base, leaving 8 bases of the junction unmatched. This CDR3 is CATSRVGTGRRNQPQHF. The CDR3 region has the DNA TGTGCCACCAGCAGAGTCGGGACAGGGAGACGAAATCAGCCCCAGCATTTT. Filled out from reference TRBV15 and TRBJ1-5, the complete variable domain reads DAMVIQNPRYQVTQFGKPVTLSCSQTLNHNVMYWYQQKSSQAPKLLFHYYDKDFNNEADTPDNFQSRRPNTSFCFLDIRSPGLGDTAMYLCATSRVGTGRRNQPQHFGDGTRLSIL.

This rearrangement joins TRBV14 to TRBJ2-1; the D gene is possibly TRBD2 (6 bases). Trimming left V 1 base short and J 6 bases short, with 13 bases between. The CDR3 spans 15 residues. The germline CDR1 and CDR2 sequences are SGHDN and FVKESK. The CDR3: CASSQVAGLGNEQFF. The DNA for the CDR3 is TGTGCCAGCAGCCAAGTGGCGGGATTGGGCAATGAGCAGTTCTTC.

This clonotype was recorded a few times. The chain is built from TRBV30 and TRBJ2-7; possible D gene TRBD1, 5 bases. Between the trimmed V and J ends, which lost 8 bases and 9 bases, there was a span of 17 bases. The germline V gene has CDR1 GTSNPN and CDR2 SVGIG (reference sequence). The CDR3 consists of 11 residues. CDR3 sequence: CAAQMGPGQYF. CDR3 in DNA: TGTGCCGCCCAGATGGGGCCCGGGCAGTACTTC.

This clonotype has ten or more counts. The chain is built from TRBV29-1 and TRBJ2-7; D gene uncertain. Trimming shortened V by 7 bases and J by 2 bases, and 21 bases separated the two germline ends. The germline V gene has CDR1 SQVTM and CDR2 ANQGSEA. The CDR3 covers 15 residues. Here the CDR3 reads CSAERGVDGAYEQYF. CDR3 sequence (DNA): TGCAGCGCCGAGCGAGGAGTTGACGGAGCCTACGAGCAGTACTTC.

This clonotype was seen a few times. This chain connects TRBV7-3 to TRBJ2-7, with a weak D call TRBD2 (6 bases). From germline, CDR1 is SGHTA and CDR2 FQGTGA. The CDR3 loop spans 14 amino acids. Trimming shortened V by 4 bases and J by 0 bases, and 10 bases separated the two germline ends. As DNA, the CDR3 is TGTGCCAGCAGCTCTTCTAGCGTCTCCTACGAGCAGTACTTC. The encoded protein is CASSSSSVSYEQYF. Variable domain in full (rest from reference TRBV7-3 and TRBJ2-7): GAGVSQTPSNKVTEKGKYVELRCDPISGHTALYWYRQSLGQGPEFLIYFQGTGAADDSGLPNDRFFAVRPEGSVSTLKIQRTERGDSAVYLCASSSSSVSYEQYFGPGTRLTVT.

This clonotype was seen a few times. V gene TRBV11-2 combines with J gene TRBJ2-5, with D maybe TRBD1 (6 bases). Trimming took off 1 base at V and 6 bases at J, with 18 bases between the two ends. The CDR3 has 16 residues. CDR1 is SGHAT, CDR2 FQNNGV, per germline. The CDR3 loop is CASSLVLPGTQKTQYF. The CDR3 region has the DNA TGTGCCAGCAGCTTAGTTTTACCCGGGACACAAAAGACCCAGTACTTC.

The chain carries TRBV7-3 and TRBJ2-6; the match to TRBD1 covers 7 bases. Germline CDR1 and CDR2: SGHTA and FQGTGA. The CDR3 runs to 17 residues. The V segment lost 2 bases and the J segment 2 bases; nucleotides outside the gene matches: 6. The CDR3 DNA reads TGTGCCAGCAGCTTACGCAGGGGGTACACTGGGGCCAACGTCCTGACTTTC. Its protein is CASSLRRGYTGANVLTF.

This clonotype was observed a handful of times. The chain joins TRBV7-2 to TRBJ2-7; 12 bases agree with TRBD2. V was clipped by 3 bases and J by 3 bases; unmatched bases: 9. CDR1 SGHTA and CDR2 FQGNSA come from the germline V gene. There are 17 residues in the CDR3. The CDR3 bases are TGTGCCAGCAGCTTCTCCGGAGGACTAGCGGGATTCTACGAGCAGTACTTC. This gives the protein CASSFSGGLAGFYEQYF.

This clonotype was seen a handful of times. The chain employs TRBV5-1 and TRBJ1-2; 9 bases are a match to TRBD1. Germline V gene data show CDR1 as SGHRS and CDR2 as YFSETQ. The CDR3 totals 15 residues. V was clipped by 4 bases and J by 4 bases; unmatched bases: 8. The CDR3 nucleotides read TGCGCCAGCAGCGAGACAGGGGGATTGCCCTATGGCTACACCTTC. Amino acid sequence: CASSETGGLPYGYTF.

The V gene is TRBV13, the J gene TRBJ1-1, with 8 bases aligning to TRBD1. V lost 10 bases and J lost 4; bases outside the gene matches: 8. CDR1 is PRHDT and CDR2 is FYEKMQ in the germline V gene (reference sequence). The CDR3 has 13 residues. The CDR3 spells CANGQGWSTEAFF. CDR3 coding DNA: TGTGCCAACGGACAGGGTTGGAGCACTGAAGCTTTCTTT.

V is TRBV14 and J is TRBJ2-1, with 10 bases aligning to TRBD2. The CDR3 contains 17 residues. V shed 0 bases and J 7 bases; nucleotides not matched to a gene: 9. Looked up from germline, CDR1 is SGHDN and CDR2 is FVKESK. The CDR3, as DNA: TGTGCCAGCAGCCAAGATAGAGTGCTAGCGGGAGTAAATGAGCAGTTCTTC. This translates into CASSQDRVLAGVNEQFF. The full variable domain, rest sourced from reference TRBV14 and TRBJ2-1, is EAGVTQFPSHSVIEKGQTVTLRCDPISGHDNLYWYRRVMGKEIKFLLHFVKESKQDESGMPNNRFLAERTGGTYSTLKVQPAELEDSGVYFCASSQDRVLAGVNEQFFGPGTRLTVL.

This clonotype was counted a few times. The chain joins TRBV5-6 to TRBJ2-1, with D maybe TRBD2 (6 bases). The CDR3 is 16 residues long. The germline V and J ends were trimmed by 2 bases and 1 base, with 13 bases remaining between them. The germline gives CDR1 SGHDT, CDR2 YYEEEE. Written as DNA, the CDR3 is TGTGCCAGCAGCTTCGAGAGCGGGCTTTCCTACAATGAGCAGTTCTTC. Amino acids: CASSFESGLSYNEQFF.

The chain is built from TRBV21-1 and TRBJ2-7. TRBV21-1 is noted as a pseudogene. This CDR3 region has 14 residues. The CDR3 DNA sequence: TGTGCCAGCAGCAAAGCTAACACCCTCTACGAGCAGTACTTC. It specifies CASSKANTLYEQYF.

At least ten counts were recorded for this clonotype. The chain links TRBV4-2 to TRBJ2-3; tentatively, D is TRBD1 (6 bases). The V gene's germline CDR1 is LGHNA and CDR2 YNFKEQ. The CDR3 totals 15 residues. V lost 4 bases and J lost 1, with 12 bases in between. As DNA, the CDR3 is TGTGCCAGCAGCCCCCCCGCAGGGGGCACAGATACGCAGTATTTT. This sequence encodes CASSPPAGGTDTQYF.

The chain employs TRBV18 and TRBJ1-1, with D hard to call. In germline, CDR1 is KGHSH, CDR2 LQKENI. The ends were cut back, 1 base at V and 4 bases at J, with 22 bases in the middle. CDR3 length: 18 amino acids. The CDR3 reads CASSPLGKWARSGTEAFF. CDR3 in DNA: TGTGCCAGCTCACCACTGGGAAAGTGGGCCCGGAGCGGCACTGAAGCTTTCTTT.

CDR3: CASSLPFLPGLAGAGELFF. The CDR3 region has the DNA TGTGCCAGCAGCTTACCCTTCCTACCGGGACTAGCGGGAGCCGGGGAGCTGTTTTTT. V usage is TRBV11-1 and J usage is TRBJ2-2, with TRBD2 matching 14 bases. The CDR3 has 19 amino acids. Trimming removed 2 bases from V and 6 bases from J; junction bases left unmatched: 11. The germline V gene has CDR1 SGHAT and CDR2 FQDESV (reference sequence).

This clonotype has a count of ten or more. This chain connects TRBV20-1 to TRBJ2-7; D remains unclear. The CDR3 has 14 amino acids. The V end was cut by 5 bases, the J end by 3 bases, with 17 bases between. Germline V CDR1 and CDR2: DFQATT, SNEGSKA (reference sequence). The CDR3 spells CSAGPSKGNYEQYF. In DNA form, the CDR3 reads TGCAGTGCTGGGCCGAGTAAGGGAAACTACGAGCAGTACTTC.

V is TRBV18 and J is TRBJ1-2; no clear D. The CDR3 is made up of 12 amino acids. Looked up from germline, CDR1 is KGHSH and CDR2 is LQKENI. V lost 3 bases, J lost 7 bases, and 9 bases lay in between. Written as DNA, the CDR3 is TGTGCCAGCTCACCCCAGGTGGGTGGCTACACCTTC. The encoded protein is CASSPQVGGYTF.

The rearrangement uses TRBV20-1 and TRBJ2-5; possible D gene TRBD2, 6 bases. The length of the CDR3 is 14 residues. Trimming cost V 5 bases and J 8 bases, with 21 bases left between them. Per germline, CDR1 DFQATT and CDR2 SNEGSKA (reference sequence). CDR3 sequence: CSAPRRDSPETQYF. The CDR3 DNA reads as TGCAGTGCTCCTCGCCGGGACTCCCCAGAAACCCAGTACTTC.

Only a few counts were recorded for this clonotype. The CDR3 region is CASSLLAQETQYF. CDR3 sequence (DNA): TGTGCCAGCAGCTTGTTGGCCCAAGAGACCCAGTACTTC. The V call is TRBV5-6, the J call TRBJ2-5; no clear D gene. Deletions cut 1 base from V and 1 base from J, with 5 bases between. The CDR3 is 13 residues long. CDR1 SGHDT and CDR2 YYEEEE come from the germline V gene.

This clonotype was observed a few times. The gene calls are TRBV6-5 and TRBJ2-3; TRBD2 might be the D (6 bases). Germline CDR1 MNHEY, CDR2 SVGAGI. CDR3 length: 16 amino acids. Trimming pared 2 bases from V and 0 bases from J, leaving 12 bases between. The CDR3 nucleotides read TGTGCCAGCAGTTACCGCAAGGGGAGGAGCACAGATACGCAGTATTTT. Translated: CASSYRKGRSTDTQYF.

The CDR3 sequence is CASSLGSQDTQYF. The CDR3 DNA follows: TGTGCCAGCAGCCTTGGCTCCCAAGATACGCAGTATTTT. The V and J genes are TRBV7-7 and TRBJ2-3, with D unclear. Germline CDR1 reads SSHAT; CDR2 reads FNYEAQ (reference sequence). The CDR3 contains 13 residues. Trimming removed 5 bases at V and 5 bases at J, with 11 bases between.